The source of this T cell receptor (beta chain) is a study of graft-versus-host responses after intestinal transplantation. With roughly 200,000 irradiated, violet-dye-labeled stimulator cells, roughly 200,000 CFSE-labeled responder cells were plated. V lost 6 bases, J lost 0 bases, and 9 bases lay in between. CDR3 length: 14 residues. Germline V gene lookup returns CDR1 WSHSY and CDR2 SAAADI. Profiled with immunoSEQ multiplex PCR; TCRdb holds only in-frame clones, not every one. The sample yields some 4,700 clones, about 26% seen once. The source was alloreactive CD8+ T cells from a mixed lymphocyte reaction culture, collected before transplantation. Subset in this sample: CFSE-low proliferating T cells sorted from roughly six-day pre-transplant mixed lymphocyte reaction (GvH or HvG direction). The origin of this receptor is a human patient who was an organ donor for intestinal transplantation. The chain joins TRBV10-2 to TRBJ1-5, with a tentative D call TRBD1 (5 bases). CDR3 residues: CASSPGLSNQPQHF. CDR3 nucleotide sequence: TGCGCCAGCAGCCCGGGACTTAGCAATCAGCCCCAGCATTTT.